This TCR beta chain emerged from a study of blood T cell repertoires in COVID-19. TCRdb keeps only in-frame clones here, not all; method: immunoSEQ multiplex PCR. The repertoire consists of some 150,000 clones, with around 80% occurring once and the leading ten covering less than 5.5%. This CDR3 has 14 amino acids. Germline CDR1 LNHDA, CDR2 SQIVND (reference sequence). Trimming removed 4 bases from V and 6 bases from J; junction bases left unmatched: 8. The sequence was obtained from a woman between 50 and 59 years old with acute or convalescent COVID-19. Sequenced: peripheral blood. The chain employs TRBV19 and TRBJ2-7; TRBD1 matches at 8 bases. The CDR3 region is CASSTPGTGGEQYF. As DNA, the CDR3 is TGTGCCAGTAGTACCCCCGGGACAGGAGGCGAGCAGTACTTC.